A single count supports the clone carrying this T cell receptor beta chain. The antigen is not known. This record belongs to a study of cytomegalovirus exposure and HLA in healthy donors. Study results and limitations: It was only CMV serostatus that was available as immune exposure information.

PCR employed 60 Vbeta and 13 Jbeta primers. This table comes from immunoSEQ multiplex PCR, and its TCRdb copy is limited to in-frame clones, with some not included. The sample lists tens of thousands of clones, 65% to 90% seen once, with approximately 4.3% in the top ten. The sample was PBMCs. The receptor comes from a man aged 30-40 years in good health and CMV-seronegative.

DNA of the CDR3: TGCGCCAGCAGCCAAGAACAGGGGATAGGGTATGGCTACACCTTC. Translation: CASSQEQGIGYGYTF. This sequence joins TRBV4-3 and TRBJ1-2; 7 nucleotides align to TRBD1. The ends lost 0 bases at V and 5 bases at J; junction bases unmatched: 6. The CDR3 consists of 15 residues. CDR1 is LGHNA, CDR2 YSLEER, per germline.